This TCR beta chain was identified during a study of CD8+CD57+ T cells in acquired aplastic anemia. CDR3 length: 15 residues. The V and J ends lost 5 bases and 1 base respectively, with 11 bases between them. Germline CDR1 reads LGHNT; CDR2 reads FRNRAP. Patients chosen for sequencing had shown CD8+CD57+ cell expansion by flow cytometry. Profiles of TCR beta VDJ and CDR3 were generated from a genomic DNA template. TCRdb re-derived calls from the reads in MiXCR, one entry per CDR3 protein. Of 150,000 to 180,000 distinct CDR3 sequences in the sample, roughly half are singletons; the top ten hold about 12%.

The sample taken for sequencing was sorted CD4+, CD8+, or CD8+CD57+ T cells (not recorded which) from PBMCs. The chain has TRBV12-5 and TRBJ2-2; D is possibly TRBD2 (5 bases). This receptor was identified in a human donor with aplastic anemia. CDR3 protein: CASGETRENTGELFF. The CDR3 bases are TGTGCTAGTGGTGAGACTCGGGAGAACACCGGGGAGCTGTTTTTT.